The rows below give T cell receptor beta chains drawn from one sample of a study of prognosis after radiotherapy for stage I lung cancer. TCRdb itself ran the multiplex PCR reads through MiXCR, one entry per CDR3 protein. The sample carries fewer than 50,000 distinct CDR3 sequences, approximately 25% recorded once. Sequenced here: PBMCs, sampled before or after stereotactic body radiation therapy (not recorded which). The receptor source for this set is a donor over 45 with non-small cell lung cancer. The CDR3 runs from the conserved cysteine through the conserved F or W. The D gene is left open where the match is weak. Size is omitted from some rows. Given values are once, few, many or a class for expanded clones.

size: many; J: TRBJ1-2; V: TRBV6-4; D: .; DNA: TGTGCCAGCAGGGTACAGGGACTCTATGGCTACACCTTC; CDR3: CASRVQGLYGYTF
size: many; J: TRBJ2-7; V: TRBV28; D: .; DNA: TGTGCCAGCAGTTTAAGTACAGGGCCAAATTGGGTCTCCTACGAGCAGTACTTC; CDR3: CASSLSTGPNWVSYEQYF
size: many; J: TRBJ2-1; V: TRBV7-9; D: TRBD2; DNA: TGTGCCAGCAGCTCGGGACTAATTTACAATGAGCAGTTCTTC; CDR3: CASSSGLIYNEQFF
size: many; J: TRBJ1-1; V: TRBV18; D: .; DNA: TGTGCCAGCTCACCCACCGGACAGACCTATGAAGCTTTCTTT; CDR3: CASSPTGQTYEAFF
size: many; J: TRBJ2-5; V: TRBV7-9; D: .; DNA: TGTGCCAGCAGCCCACAGGGACAACAAGAGACCCAGTACTTC; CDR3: CASSPQGQQETQYF
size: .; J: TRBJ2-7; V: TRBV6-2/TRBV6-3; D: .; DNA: TGTTCCAGCAGTGAACAGGGTGGCGAGCAGTACTTC; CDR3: CSSSEQGGEQYF
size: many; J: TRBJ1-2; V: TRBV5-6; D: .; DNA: TGTGCCAGCAGCTTGAACCGAAACTATGGCTACACCTTC; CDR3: CASSLNRNYGYTF
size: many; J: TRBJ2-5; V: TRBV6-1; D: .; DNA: TGTGCCAGCAGTCGCCTAGAGACCCAGTACTTC; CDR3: CASSRLETQYF
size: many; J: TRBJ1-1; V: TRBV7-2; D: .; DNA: TGTGCCAGTGCGGGGAGGGGGACCATGAACACTGAAGCTTTCTTT; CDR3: CASAGRGTMNTEAFF
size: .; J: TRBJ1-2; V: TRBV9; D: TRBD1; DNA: TGTGCCAGCAGCACGACGGACAGGGAAGACTACACCTTC; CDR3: CASSTTDREDYTF
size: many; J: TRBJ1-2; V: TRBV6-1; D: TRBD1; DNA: TGTGCCAGCAGTGCACAGGGGGCGAATGACTATGGCTACACCTTC; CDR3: CASSAQGANDYGYTF
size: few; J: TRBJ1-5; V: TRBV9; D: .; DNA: TGTGCCAGCAGCGGGGGAGGGGGTAGCAATCAGCCCCAGCATTTT; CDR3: CASSGGGGSNQPQHF
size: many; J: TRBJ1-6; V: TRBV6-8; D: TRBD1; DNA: TGTGCCAGCAGCCCTGGACAGGGGGCGCGAAATTCACCCCTCCACTTT; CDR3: CASSPGQGARNSPLHF
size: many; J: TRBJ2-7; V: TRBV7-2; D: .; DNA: TGTGCCAGCAGCTTAGATGGCTACGGCGAGCAGTACTTC; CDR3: CASSLDGYGEQYF
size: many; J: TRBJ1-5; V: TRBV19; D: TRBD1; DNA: TGTGCCAGTACTACCGACAGGGGCAGTCAGCCCCAGCATTTT; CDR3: CASTTDRGSQPQHF
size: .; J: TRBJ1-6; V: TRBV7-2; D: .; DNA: TGTGCCAGCAGACGCAGCGTCGGGCAGAGGTCCTATAATTCACCCCTCCACTTT; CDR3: CASRRSVGQRSYNSPLHF
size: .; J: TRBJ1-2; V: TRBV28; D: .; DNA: TGTACCACATCCAAGGCCGGGTCAGGCCGGAGGGCCTATGGCTACACCTTC; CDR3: CTTSKAGSGRRAYGYTF